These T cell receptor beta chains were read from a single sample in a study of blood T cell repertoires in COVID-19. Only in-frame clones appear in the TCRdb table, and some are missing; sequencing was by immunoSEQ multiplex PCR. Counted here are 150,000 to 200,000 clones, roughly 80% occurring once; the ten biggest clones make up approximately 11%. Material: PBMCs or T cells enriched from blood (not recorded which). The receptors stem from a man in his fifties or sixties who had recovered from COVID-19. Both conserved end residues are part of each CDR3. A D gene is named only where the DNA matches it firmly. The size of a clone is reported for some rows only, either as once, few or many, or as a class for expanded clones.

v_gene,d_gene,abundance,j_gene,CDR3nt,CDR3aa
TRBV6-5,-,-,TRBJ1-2,TGTGCCAGCAGTCGCGACACCTTGGTCTATGGCTACACCTTC,CASSRDTLVYGYTF
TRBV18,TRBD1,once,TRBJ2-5,TGTGCCACCCGGACAGGGACTGAAGAGACCCAGTACTTC,CATRTGTEETQYF
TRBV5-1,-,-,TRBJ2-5,TGCGCCAGCGCAGGACAGCCTCTCCAAGAGACCCAGTACTTC,CASAGQPLQETQYF
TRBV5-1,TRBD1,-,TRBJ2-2,TGCGCCAGCAGCTTGCTGGTTAGGGGGCCCGGCACCGGGGAGCTGTTTTTT,CASSLLVRGPGTGELFF
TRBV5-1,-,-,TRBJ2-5,TGCGCCAGCAGCGTTCAGGGTGGCCAAGAGACCCAGTACTTC,CASSVQGGQETQYF
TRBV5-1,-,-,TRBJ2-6,TGCGCCAGCAGAGAGAGCGGCTCTGGGGCCAACGTCCTGACTTTC,CASRESGSGANVLTF
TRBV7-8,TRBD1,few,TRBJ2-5,TGTGCCAGCAGCCCGGGACAGGGTGAGACCCAGTACTTC,CASSPGQGETQYF
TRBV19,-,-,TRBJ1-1,TGTGCCAGTAGTATAGGGGGGGGCACGAACACTGAAGCTTTCTTT,CASSIGGGTNTEAFF
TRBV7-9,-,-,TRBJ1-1,TGTGCCAGCAGCTTAGCTCCCCCAGGGAGGGCGCACACTGAAGCTTTCTTT,CASSLAPPGRAHTEAFF
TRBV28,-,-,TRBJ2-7,TGTGCCAGCAGCGATTTCGAAGGTGCGGCCCAGTACTTC,CASSDFEGAAQYF
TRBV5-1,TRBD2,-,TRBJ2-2,TGCGCCAGCAGCGCGGGGGGGTACACCGGGGAGCTGTTTTTT,CASSAGGYTGELFF
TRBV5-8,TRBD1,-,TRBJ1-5,TGTGCCAGCAGCTTAGGGGACAGGGGCGCGGATCAGCCCCAGCATTTT,CASSLGDRGADQPQHF
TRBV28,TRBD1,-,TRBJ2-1,TGTGCCAGCAGTGTCTCGCCAGGGGGTTACAATGAGCAGTTCTTC,CASSVSPGGYNEQFF
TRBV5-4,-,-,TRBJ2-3,TGTGCCAGCACCGGGTCTGGCACAGATACGCAGTATTTT,CASTGSGTDTQYF
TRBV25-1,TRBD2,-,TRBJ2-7,TGTGCCAGCGCCAAAACTAGCGGGAGGCCTTACGAGCAGTACTTC,CASAKTSGRPYEQYF
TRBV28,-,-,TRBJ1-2,TGTGCCAGCAGCCGTAATGGCTACACCTTC,CASSRNGYTF
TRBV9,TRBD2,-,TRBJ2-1,TGTGCCAGCAGCGTAGAGTTAGCGGGGGGCCTCAATGAGCAGTTCTTC,CASSVELAGGLNEQFF
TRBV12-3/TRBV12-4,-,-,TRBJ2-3,TGTGCCAGCTTCCGCGGCTCCGGTGGTACGCAGTATTTT,CASFRGSGGTQYF
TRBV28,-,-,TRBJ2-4,TGTGCCAGCAGTTTATCTGGGGCAGGGCTCATTCAGTACTTC,CASSLSGAGLIQYF
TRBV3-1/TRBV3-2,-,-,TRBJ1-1,TGTGCCAGCACCCCACAGGGTGAGAGTGAAGCTTTCTTT,CASTPQGESEAFF
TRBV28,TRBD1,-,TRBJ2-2,TGTGCCAGCAGTCAGAGACAGGGGGCCTCCGGGGAGCTGTTTTTT,CASSQRQGASGELFF
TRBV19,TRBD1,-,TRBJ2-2,TGTGCCAGTAGGGTGGGACAGGGGGGCTCCGGGGAGCTGTTTTTT,CASRVGQGGSGELFF
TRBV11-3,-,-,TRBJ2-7,TGTGCCAGCAGCTTAGGGGGCCTGGGAGAGCAGTACTTC,CASSLGGLGEQYF
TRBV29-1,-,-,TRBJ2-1,TGCAGCGTTGGCTCGAGCTCCTACAATGAGCAGTTCTTC,CSVGSSSYNEQFF
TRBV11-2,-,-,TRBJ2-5,TGTGCCAGCAGCTTAGTCGGAGAGACCCAGTACTTC,CASSLVGETQYF
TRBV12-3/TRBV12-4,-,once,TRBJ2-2,TGTGCCAGCAGTTTGGCAGGGGCCGGGGAGCTGTTTTTT,CASSLAGAGELFF
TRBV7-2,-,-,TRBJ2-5,TGTGCCAGCCGCTCGGACTGGAACCAAGAGACCCAGTACTTC,CASRSDWNQETQYF
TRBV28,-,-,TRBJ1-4,TGTGCCAGCATCGGGACAACTAATGAAAAACTGTTTTTT,CASIGTTNEKLFF
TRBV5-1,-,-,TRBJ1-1,TGCGCCAGCAGCTTGGCCAACGGGTTTGACAGTGAAGCTTTCTTT,CASSLANGFDSEAFF
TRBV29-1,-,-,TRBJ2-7,TGCACCACAAAACGCCGACGGACAACCTACGAGCAGTACTTC,CTTKRRRTTYEQYF
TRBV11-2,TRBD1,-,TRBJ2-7,TGTGCCAGCAGCTTAGCTGGGACAGGGATAGCCTACGAGCAGTACTTC,CASSLAGTGIAYEQYF
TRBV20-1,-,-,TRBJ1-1,TGCAGTGCTACGATGAGCTTTGAAGCTTTCTTT,CSATMSFEAFF
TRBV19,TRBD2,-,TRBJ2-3,TGTGCCAGTAAGCGGGGCCCCACAGATACGCAGTATTTT,CASKRGPTDTQYF
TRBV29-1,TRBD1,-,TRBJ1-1,TGCAGCGTCGGACTAAACGACAGGGGAAACGCTTTCTTT,CSVGLNDRGNAFF
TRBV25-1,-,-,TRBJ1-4,TGTGCCAGCAGTGAATTGGGAGGTTCCATCGCAACTAATGAAAAACTGTTTTTT,CASSELGGSIATNEKLFF
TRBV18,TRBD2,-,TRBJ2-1,TGTGCCAGCTCACCCGTAGCGGGAACCTACAATGAGCAGTTCTTC,CASSPVAGTYNEQFF
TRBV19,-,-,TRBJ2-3,TGTGCCAGTTCGCGCTCCACCCCAGATACGCAGTATTTT,CASSRSTPDTQYF
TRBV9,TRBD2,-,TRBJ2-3,TGTGCCAGCGACGTGAACGGGGGGGGCCTCAGAACAGATACGCAGTATTTT,CASDVNGGGLRTDTQYF
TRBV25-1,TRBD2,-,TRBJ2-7,TGTGCCAGCAGTGAATGGTGGGAGGGGACCTACGAGCAGTACTTC,CASSEWWEGTYEQYF
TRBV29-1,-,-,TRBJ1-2,TGCAGCGTTGAGCATGGAGCCGGCGGGTTGGACGGCTACACCTTC,CSVEHGAGGLDGYTF
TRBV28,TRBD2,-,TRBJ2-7,TGTGCCAGCAGTTTAGGGGGCGGGAGGGCCACCTACGAGCAGTACTTC,CASSLGGGRATYEQYF